This T cell receptor (beta chain) emerged from a study of technical replicates of blood from a handful of donors. Germline loops: CDR1 LNHDA, CDR2 SQIVND (reference sequence). V lost 5 bases, J lost 7 bases, and 7 bases stayed unmatched. This CDR3 spans 13 amino acids. Assay: immunoSEQ multiplex PCR; the TCRdb copy retains only in-frame clones and omits some. The sample gives fewer than 100,000 clones, around 95% of which show up once; approximately 0.22% is in the top ten. The sequence derives from a human donor in good health. The specimen sequenced was T cells isolated from PBMCs. This chain links TRBV19 with TRBJ2-7, with 8 bases fitting TRBD2. The CDR3: CASSALAEGEQYF. CDR3 nucleotides: TGTGCCAGTAGTGCACTAGCGGAAGGAGAGCAGTACTTC.